Listed here are 22 T cell receptor beta chains from one sample, sequenced in a study of blood T cell repertoires in COVID-19 (dated by TCRdb to about 2020). Libraries came from the immunoSEQ multiplex PCR assay. The clones in this table, taken by TCRdb from immuneACCESS, are in-frame only. Not every clone is retained; where verified, under half of the shortfall comes from an unresolved V gene, and the cause of the rest is unknown. In all, the sample holds approximately 53,000 clones, and roughly 90% of those were seen once. Over 2% of the sample is held by the ten biggest clonotypes. Sequencing used peripheral blood. The receptors stem from a human donor in a cohort sampled during active COVID-19.

The rearrangement links TRBV13 to TRBJ2-7, with a tentative D call TRBD1 (6 bases). Trimming took 2 bases from V and 2 from J, leaving 13 bases between them. Germline lookup yields CDR1 PRHDT and CDR2 FYEKMQ (reference sequence). This CDR3 is 15 amino acids long. CDR3 sequence: CASSLYGTSTYEQYF. The CDR3 coding sequence is TGTGCCAGCAGCTTATACGGGACAAGCACCTACGAGCAGTACTTC.

V is TRBV25-1 and J is TRBJ1-2; D remains ambiguous. Trimming removed 0 bases from V and 5 bases from J, with 7 bases in between. The CDR3 has 13 residues. Germline-derived CDR1 and CDR2 are MGHDK and SYGVNS. CDR3 residues: CASSEYLAYGYTF. The DNA for the CDR3 is TGTGCCAGCAGTGAATATCTGGCTTATGGCTACACCTTC.

The chain uses TRBV6-5 and TRBJ1-3; D may be TRBD1 (6 bases). Germline CDR1 MNHEY, CDR2 SVGAGI. CDR3 length equals 15 residues. Trimming pared 5 bases from V and 1 base from J, leaving 12 bases between. For the CDR3, the DNA is TGTGCCAGCAGTCTCGACAGGTCGTCTGGAAACACCATATATTTT. Translation gives CASSLDRSSGNTIYF.

In nucleotides, the CDR3 is TGTGCCAGCAGCCAAGAAGGGCGGGGTGGCCGAACCGGCTACACCTTC. Translation gives CASSQEGRGGRTGYTF. The chain recombines TRBV5-4 with TRBJ1-2; D uncertain. The CDR3 is 16 amino acids. CDR1 SGHNT and CDR2 YYREEE come from the germline V gene (reference sequence). Trimming took off 4 bases at V and 8 bases at J, with 24 bases between the two ends.

The chain carries TRBV29-1 and TRBJ1-2; D not certain. Germline V CDR1 and CDR2: SQVTM, ANQGSEA. CDR3 size: 13 residues. V gave up 3 bases and J gave up 3 bases, with 11 bases separating them. Here the CDR3 reads CSVDPEGDYGYTF. CDR3 DNA sequence: TGCAGCGTTGACCCAGAGGGCGACTATGGCTACACCTTC.

The chain carries TRBV7-9 and TRBJ2-1; 10 nucleotides match TRBD2. Per the germline V gene, CDR1 is SEHNR and CDR2 is FQNEAQ (reference sequence). CDR3 size: 17 residues. With 1 base clipped from V and 1 base from J, the junction kept 4 bases outside the gene matches. CDR3 region: CASSLVSGGASYNEQFF. CDR3 bases: TGTGCCAGCAGCTTAGTGAGCGGGGGGGCGTCCTACAATGAGCAGTTCTTC.

V and J are TRBV4-1 and TRBJ2-3, with D tentatively TRBD1 (5 bases). The length of the CDR3 is 14 residues. Trimming shortened V by 8 bases and J by 1 base, and 13 bases separated the two germline ends. Germline V lookup: CDR1 MGHRA, CDR2 YSYEKL. CDR3 residues: CASGLETGTDTQYF. As DNA, the CDR3 is TGCGCCAGCGGCCTCGAGACAGGCACAGATACGCAGTATTTT.

This clone was found once. This chain connects TRBV5-6 to TRBJ2-5; possibly TRBD2 for D (6 bases). V shed 0 bases and J shed 4 bases, with 7 bases lying between them. This CDR3 is 13 amino acids long. Germline loops: CDR1 SGHDT, CDR2 YYEEEE. The CDR3 region has the DNA TGTGCCAGCAGCTTGGGACTAGTAGAGACCCAGTACTTC. This codes for CASSLGLVETQYF.

The gene calls are TRBV21-1 and TRBJ2-7; no check of the table's D call, TRBD1, against the DNA was made. TRBV21-1 is termed a pseudogene. CDR3 length: 17 amino acids. As DNA, the CDR3 is TGTGCCAGCAGCAAAGGCTGCCCGGGACACCCCTCCTACGAGCAGTACTTC. Amino acid sequence: CASSKGCPGHPSYEQYF.

The rearrangement joins TRBV6-5 to TRBJ1-1; 8 positions match TRBD1. Germline lookup yields CDR1 MNHEY and CDR2 SVGAGI. The CDR3 is made up of 12 amino acids. J was trimmed by 8 bases and V by 6 bases; bases with no gene match: 5. CDR3 in DNA: TGTGCCAGCAGCAAGGACAGGGCCGAAGCTTTCTTT. This codes for CASSKDRAEAFF.

The chain is built from TRBV27 and TRBJ2-1; D ambiguous. The length of the CDR3 is 12 residues. The V gene's germline CDR1 is MNHEY and CDR2 SMNVEV (reference sequence). Trimming took off 8 bases at V and 6 bases at J, with 11 bases between the two ends. The CDR3 DNA follows: TGTGCCAGCCTATCGACGGGCAATGAGCAGTTCTTC. Its translation: CASLSTGNEQFF.

The CDR3 protein is CASSWTGRDAGTDTQYF. CDR3 in DNA: TGCGCCAGCAGCTGGACAGGGAGGGACGCTGGCACAGATACGCAGTATTTT. This sequence joins TRBV5-1 and TRBJ2-3; tentative D call: TRBD1 (8 bases). The CDR3 has 17 amino acids. The V gene lost 3 bases and the J gene lost 1 base, with 18 bases spanning the gap. From germline, CDR1 is SGHRS and CDR2 YFSETQ.

The chain carries TRBV4-1 and TRBJ1-3; 7 bases fit TRBD1. The CDR3 is made up of 15 amino acids. The trim removed 0 bases at V and 3 bases at J, leaving 2 bases unmatched. Germline lookup yields CDR1 MGHRA and CDR2 YSYEKL. The CDR3 is CASSQEGTVGNTIYF. CDR3 in DNA: TGCGCCAGCAGCCAAGAAGGGACAGTTGGAAACACCATATATTTT.

V and J are TRBV6-1 and TRBJ2-3; 10 bases agree with TRBD1. The CDR3 totals 18 residues. Germline assignment: CDR1 MNHNS and CDR2 SASEGT. Losses at the gene ends were 4 bases for V and 0 bases for J; bases not matched to a gene: 10. CDR3 in amino acids: CASSVRTGGLASTDTQYF. CDR3 DNA sequence: TGTGCCAGCAGTGTCAGGACAGGGGGTTTAGCTAGCACAGATACGCAGTATTTT.

The V call is TRBV12-3 or TRBV12-4, the J call TRBJ1-1; a weak D match, TRBD1 (5 bases). The CDR3 covers 13 residues. V was clipped by 4 bases and J by 3 bases, with 9 bases between them. In DNA form, the CDR3 reads TGTGCCAGCAGTTCGCGGACATACACTGAAGCTTTCTTT. As protein: CASSSRTYTEAFF.

The CDR3 nucleotides read TGTGCCAGCAGTTTTCACCGGGGGGCGTTTAGTCAGCCCCAGCATTTT. It yields the protein CASSFHRGAFSQPQHF. The J gene is TRBJ1-5, the V gene TRBV28, with D possibly matching TRBD1 (6 bases). CDR1 is MDHEN, CDR2 SYDVKM, per germline. V lost 3 bases, J lost 6 bases, and 18 bases lay in between. The CDR3 is 16 residues long.

The chain recombines TRBV7-2 with TRBJ1-1; D perhaps matches TRBD1 (6 bases). Trimming stripped 1 base from V and 4 bases from J, with 10 bases between. CDR1 SGHTA and CDR2 FQGNSA come from the germline V gene. This CDR3 is 14 amino acids long. The CDR3 spells CASSLDRASTEAFF. CDR3 nucleotide sequence: TGTGCCAGCAGCTTAGACAGGGCGTCCACTGAAGCTTTCTTT.

This clone came up once. The chain employs TRBV5-1 and TRBJ2-5; 10 bases fit TRBD1. V shed 0 bases and J 7 bases; nucleotides not matched to a gene: 9. The CDR3 length is 16 residues. Per germline, CDR1 SGHRS and CDR2 YFSETQ. As DNA, the CDR3 is TGCGCCAGCAGCTTGGAGGGCCGTGGGGACAGGGGGACCCAGTACTTC. Translating gives CASSLEGRGDRGTQYF.

The chain carries TRBV19 and TRBJ1-2; no clear D. V was pared by 2 bases and J by 2 bases, with 12 bases between. The germline V gene encodes CDR1 LNHDA and CDR2 SQIVND (reference sequence). CDR3 length: 15 amino acids. The CDR3 DNA is TGTGCCAGTAGTATAAACACGGGAGGGAACTATGGCTACACCTTC. Protein product: CASSINTGGNYGYTF. The full variable domain, its missing parts supplied by reference TRBV19 and TRBJ1-2, is DGGITQSPKYLFRKEGQNVTLSCEQNLNHDAMYWYRQDPGQGLRLIYYSQIVNDFQKGDIAEGYSVSREKKESFPLTVTSAQKNPTAFYLCASSINTGGNYGYTFGSGTRLTVV.

The rearrangement joins TRBV21-1 to TRBJ2-1; the table assigns TRBD1, which was not confirmed against the DNA. TRBV21-1 is noted as a pseudogene. The CDR3 consists of 14 residues. The CDR3, as DNA: TGTGCCAGCAGCAGGGCGACAGGCTACAATGAGCAGTTCTTC. Protein: CASSRATGYNEQFF.

Written as DNA, the CDR3 is TGCGCCAGCAGCCCGGGACTAGCGGAGTACAATGAGCAGTTCTTC. It specifies CASSPGLAEYNEQFF. The chain recombines TRBV5-1 with TRBJ2-1; 11 bases line up with TRBD2. V trimming: 4 bases; J trimming: 4 bases; junction bases outside the gene matches: 4. CDR1 and CDR2 from the germline V gene are SGHRS and YFSETQ. This CDR3 region has 15 residues. Full variable domain (rest looked up from reference TRBV5-1 and TRBJ2-1): KAGVTQTPRYLIKTRGQQVTLSCSPISGHRSVSWYQQTPGQGLQFLFEYFSETQRNKGNFPGRFSGRQFSNSRSEMNVSTLELGDSALYLCASSPGLAEYNEQFFGPGTRLTVL.

This clone showed up just a few times. The chain recombines TRBV2 with TRBJ1-6; D is uncertain. V lost 0 bases and J lost 7, with 13 bases in between. Germline assignment: CDR1 SNHLY and CDR2 FYNNEI. The CDR3 contains 16 residues. This CDR3 is CASSEAPGRGNSPLHF. The CDR3, as DNA: TGTGCCAGCAGTGAAGCTCCCGGACGGGGAAATTCACCCCTCCACTTT.